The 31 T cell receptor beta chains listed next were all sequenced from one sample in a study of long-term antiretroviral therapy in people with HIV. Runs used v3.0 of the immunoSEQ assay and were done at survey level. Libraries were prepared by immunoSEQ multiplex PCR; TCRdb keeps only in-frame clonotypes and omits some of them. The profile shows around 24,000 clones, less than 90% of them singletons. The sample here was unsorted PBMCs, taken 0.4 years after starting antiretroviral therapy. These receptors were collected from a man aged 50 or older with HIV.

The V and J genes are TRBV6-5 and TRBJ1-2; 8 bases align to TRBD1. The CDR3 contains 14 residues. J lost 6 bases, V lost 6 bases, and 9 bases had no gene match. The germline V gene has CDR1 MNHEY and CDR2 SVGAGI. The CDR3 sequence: CASSLQGGGDGYTF. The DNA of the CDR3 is TGTGCCAGCAGCCTACAGGGGGGGGGAGATGGCTACACCTTC.

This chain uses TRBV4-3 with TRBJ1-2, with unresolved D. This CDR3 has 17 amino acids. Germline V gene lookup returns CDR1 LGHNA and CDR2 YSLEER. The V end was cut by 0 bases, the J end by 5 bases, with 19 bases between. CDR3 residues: CASSQDHWAAAGYGYTF. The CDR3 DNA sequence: TGCGCCAGCAGCCAAGATCATTGGGCAGCAGCTGGGTATGGCTACACCTTC.

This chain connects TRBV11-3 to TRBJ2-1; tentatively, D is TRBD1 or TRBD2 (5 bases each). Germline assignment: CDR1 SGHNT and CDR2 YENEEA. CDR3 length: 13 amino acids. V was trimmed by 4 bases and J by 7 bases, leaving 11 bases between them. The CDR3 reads CASSWGFPNEQFF. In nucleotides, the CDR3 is TGTGCCAGCAGCTGGGGGTTTCCGAATGAGCAGTTCTTC.

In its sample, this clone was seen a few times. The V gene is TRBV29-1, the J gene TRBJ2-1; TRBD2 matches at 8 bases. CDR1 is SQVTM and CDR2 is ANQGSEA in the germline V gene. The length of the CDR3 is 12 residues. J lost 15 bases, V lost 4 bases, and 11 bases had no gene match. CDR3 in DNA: TGCAGCGTTGGTCTGCGGGGGGCCTCGATGTTCTTC. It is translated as CSVGLRGASMFF.

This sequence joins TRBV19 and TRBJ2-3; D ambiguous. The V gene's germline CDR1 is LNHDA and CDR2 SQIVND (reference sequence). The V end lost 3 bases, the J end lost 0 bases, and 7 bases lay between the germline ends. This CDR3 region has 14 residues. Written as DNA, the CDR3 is TGTGCCAGTAGTATGGCCTCTAGCACAGATACGCAGTATTTT. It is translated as CASSMASSTDTQYF. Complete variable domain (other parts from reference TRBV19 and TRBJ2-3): DGGITQSPKYLFRKEGQNVTLSCEQNLNHDAMYWYRQDPGQGLRLIYYSQIVNDFQKGDIAEGYSVSREKKESFPLTVTSAQKNPTAFYLCASSMASSTDTQYFGPGTRLTVL.

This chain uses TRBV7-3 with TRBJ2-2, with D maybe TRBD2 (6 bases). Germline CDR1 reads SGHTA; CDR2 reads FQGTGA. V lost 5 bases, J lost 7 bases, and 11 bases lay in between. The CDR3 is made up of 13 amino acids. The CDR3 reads CASSILAGGELFF. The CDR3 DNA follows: TGTGCCAGCAGCATACTAGCAGGCGGGGAGCTGTTTTTT.

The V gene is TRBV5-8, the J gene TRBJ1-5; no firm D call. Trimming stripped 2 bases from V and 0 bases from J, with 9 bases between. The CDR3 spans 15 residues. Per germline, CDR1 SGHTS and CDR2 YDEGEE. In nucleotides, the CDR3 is TGTGCCAGCAGCTTCTACGTCCATAGCAATCAGCCCCAGCATTTT. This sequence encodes CASSFYVHSNQPQHF.

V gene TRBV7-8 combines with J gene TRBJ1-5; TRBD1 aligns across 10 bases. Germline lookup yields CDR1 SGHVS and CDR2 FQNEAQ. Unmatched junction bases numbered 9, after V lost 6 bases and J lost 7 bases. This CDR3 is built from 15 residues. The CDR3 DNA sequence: TGTGCCAGCAGTCCAGTTCCGGGACAGGGGCAGCCCCAGCATTTT. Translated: CASSPVPGQGQPQHF.

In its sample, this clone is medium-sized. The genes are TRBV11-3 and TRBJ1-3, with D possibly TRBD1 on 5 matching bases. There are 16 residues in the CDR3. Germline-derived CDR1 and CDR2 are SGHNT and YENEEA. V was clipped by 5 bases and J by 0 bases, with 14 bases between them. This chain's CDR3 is CASSHHRGHSGNTIYF. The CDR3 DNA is TGTGCCAGCAGCCACCACCGGGGCCACTCTGGAAACACCATATATTTT.

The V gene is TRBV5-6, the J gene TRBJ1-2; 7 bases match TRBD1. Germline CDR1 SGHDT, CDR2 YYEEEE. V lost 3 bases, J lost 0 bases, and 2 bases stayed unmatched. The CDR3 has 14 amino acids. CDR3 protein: CASSSQGTNYGYTF. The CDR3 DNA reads TGTGCCAGCAGCTCACAGGGGACTAACTATGGCTACACCTTC.

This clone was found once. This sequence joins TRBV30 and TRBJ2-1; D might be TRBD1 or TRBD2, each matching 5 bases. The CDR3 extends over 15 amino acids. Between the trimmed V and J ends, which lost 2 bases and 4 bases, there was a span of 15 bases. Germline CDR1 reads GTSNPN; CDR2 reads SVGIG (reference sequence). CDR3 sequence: CAWSSGTALYNEQFF. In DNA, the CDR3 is TGTGCCTGGAGTTCCGGGACGGCTCTTTACAATGAGCAGTTCTTC.

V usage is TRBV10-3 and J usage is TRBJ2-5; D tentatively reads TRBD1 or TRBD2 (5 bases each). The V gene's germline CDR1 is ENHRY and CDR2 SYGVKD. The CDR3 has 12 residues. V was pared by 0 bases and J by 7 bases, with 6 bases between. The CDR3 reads CAISESGGTQYF. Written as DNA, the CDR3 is TGTGCCATCAGTGAGTCTGGGGGGACCCAGTACTTC.

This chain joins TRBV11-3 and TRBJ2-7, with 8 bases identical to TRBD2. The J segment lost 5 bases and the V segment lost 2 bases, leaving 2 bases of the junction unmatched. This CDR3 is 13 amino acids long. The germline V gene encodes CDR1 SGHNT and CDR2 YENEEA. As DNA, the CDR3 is TGTGCCAGCAGCTTACGGGGGGGGAACGAGCAGTACTTC. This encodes CASSLRGGNEQYF.

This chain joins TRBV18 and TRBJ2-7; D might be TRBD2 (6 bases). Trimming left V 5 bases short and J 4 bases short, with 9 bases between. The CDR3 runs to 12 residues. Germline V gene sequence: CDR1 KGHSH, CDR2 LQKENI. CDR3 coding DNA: TGTGCCAGCTCAGGCGCGGGATACGAGCAGTACTTC. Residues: CASSGAGYEQYF.

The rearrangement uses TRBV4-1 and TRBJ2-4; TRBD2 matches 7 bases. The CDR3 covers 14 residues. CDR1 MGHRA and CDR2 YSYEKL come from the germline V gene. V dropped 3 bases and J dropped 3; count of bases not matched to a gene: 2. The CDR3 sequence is CASSQTGGKNIQYF. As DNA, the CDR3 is TGCGCCAGCAGCCAGACGGGGGGCAAAAACATTCAGTACTTC.

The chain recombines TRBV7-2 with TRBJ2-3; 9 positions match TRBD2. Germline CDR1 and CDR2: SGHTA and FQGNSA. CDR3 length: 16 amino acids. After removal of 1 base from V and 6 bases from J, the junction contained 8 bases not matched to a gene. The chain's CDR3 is CASSLVGGGAGDTQYF. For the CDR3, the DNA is TGTGCCAGCAGCTTAGTTGGCGGGGGGGCCGGGGATACGCAGTATTTT.

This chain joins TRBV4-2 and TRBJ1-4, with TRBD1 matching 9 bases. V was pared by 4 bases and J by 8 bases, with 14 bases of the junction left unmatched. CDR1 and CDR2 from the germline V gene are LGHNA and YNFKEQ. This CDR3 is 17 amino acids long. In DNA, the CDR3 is TGTGCCAGCAGCCCCACCCTGCTACAGGGGGCGCGGGAAAAACTGTTTTTT. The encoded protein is CASSPTLLQGAREKLFF.

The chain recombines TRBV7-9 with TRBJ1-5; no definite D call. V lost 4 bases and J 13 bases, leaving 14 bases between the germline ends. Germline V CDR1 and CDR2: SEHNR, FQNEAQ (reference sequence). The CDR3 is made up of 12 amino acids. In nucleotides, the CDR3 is TGTGCCAGCAGCTCACACCGGGGTTCTCAGCATTTT. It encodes CASSSHRGSQHF.

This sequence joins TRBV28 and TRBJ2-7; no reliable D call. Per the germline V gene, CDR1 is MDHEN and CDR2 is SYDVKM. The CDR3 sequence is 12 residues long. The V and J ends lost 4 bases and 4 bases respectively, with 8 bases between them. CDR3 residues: CASSWTGYEQYF. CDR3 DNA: TGTGCCAGCAGTTGGACCGGTTACGAGCAGTACTTC.

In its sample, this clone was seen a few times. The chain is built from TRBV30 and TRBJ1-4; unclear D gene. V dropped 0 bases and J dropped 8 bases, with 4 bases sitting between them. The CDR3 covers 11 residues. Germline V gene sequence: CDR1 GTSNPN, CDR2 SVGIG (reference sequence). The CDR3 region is CAWSVGEKLFF. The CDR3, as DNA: TGTGCCTGGAGTGTGGGCGAAAAACTGTTTTTT.

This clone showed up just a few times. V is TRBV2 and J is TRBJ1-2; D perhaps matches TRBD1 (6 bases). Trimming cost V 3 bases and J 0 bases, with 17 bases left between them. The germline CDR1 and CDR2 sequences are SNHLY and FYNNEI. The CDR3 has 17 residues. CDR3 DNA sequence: TGTGCCAGCAGTGAGTGGCAGGGGAACTCAGCTAACTATGGCTACACCTTC. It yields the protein CASSEWQGNSANYGYTF.

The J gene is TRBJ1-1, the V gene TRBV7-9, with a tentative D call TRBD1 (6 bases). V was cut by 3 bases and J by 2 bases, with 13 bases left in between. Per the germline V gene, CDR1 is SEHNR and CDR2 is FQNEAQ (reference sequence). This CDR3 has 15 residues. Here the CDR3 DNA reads TGTGCCAGCAGCTTGCCCCGGGGGCATAACACTGAAGCTTTCTTT. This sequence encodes CASSLPRGHNTEAFF. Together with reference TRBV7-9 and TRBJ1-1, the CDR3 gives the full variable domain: DTGVSQNPRHKITKRGQNVTFRCDPISEHNRLYWYRQTLGQGPEFLTYFQNEAQLEKSRLLSDRFSAERPKGSFSTLEIQRTEQGDSAMYLCASSLPRGHNTEAFFGQGTRLTVV.

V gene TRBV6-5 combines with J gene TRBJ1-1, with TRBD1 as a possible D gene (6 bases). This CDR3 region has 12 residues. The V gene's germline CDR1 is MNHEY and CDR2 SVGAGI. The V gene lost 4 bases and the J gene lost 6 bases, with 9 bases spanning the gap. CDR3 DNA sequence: TGTGCCAGCAGTTCGGGGGCTCCTGAAGCTTTCTTT. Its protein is CASSSGAPEAFF.

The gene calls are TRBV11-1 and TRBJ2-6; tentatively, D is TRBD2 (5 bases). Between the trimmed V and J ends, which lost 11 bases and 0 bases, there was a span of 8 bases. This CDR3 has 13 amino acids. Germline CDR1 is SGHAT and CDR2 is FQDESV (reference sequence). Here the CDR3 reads CAVRGSGANVLTF. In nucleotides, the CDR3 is TGTGCCGTCCGGGGCTCTGGGGCCAACGTCCTGACTTTC. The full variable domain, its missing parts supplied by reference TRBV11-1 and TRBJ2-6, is EAEVAQSPRYKITEKSQAVAFWCDPISGHATLYWYRQILGQGPELLVQFQDESVVDDSQLPKDRFSAERLKGVDSTLKIQPAELGDSAMYLCAVRGSGANVLTFGAGSRLTVL.

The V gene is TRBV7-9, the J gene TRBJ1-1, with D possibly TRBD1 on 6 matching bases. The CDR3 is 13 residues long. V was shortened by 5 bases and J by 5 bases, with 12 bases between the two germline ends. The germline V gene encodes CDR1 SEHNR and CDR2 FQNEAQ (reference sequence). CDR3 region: CASSLTGLTEAFF. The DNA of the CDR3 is TGTGCCAGCAGCCTGACAGGATTGACTGAAGCTTTCTTT.

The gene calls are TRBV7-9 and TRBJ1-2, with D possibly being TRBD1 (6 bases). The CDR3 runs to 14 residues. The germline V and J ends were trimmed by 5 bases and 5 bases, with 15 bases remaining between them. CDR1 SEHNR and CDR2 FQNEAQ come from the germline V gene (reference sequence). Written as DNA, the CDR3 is TGTGCCAGCAGCGTTGGCTTAGGGGGGTATGGCTACACCTTC. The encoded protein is CASSVGLGGYGYTF.

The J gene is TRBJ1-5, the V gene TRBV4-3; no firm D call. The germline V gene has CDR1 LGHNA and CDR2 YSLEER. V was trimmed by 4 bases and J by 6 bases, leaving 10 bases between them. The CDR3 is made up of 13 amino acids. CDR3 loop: CASSLYESQPQHF. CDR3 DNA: TGCGCCAGCAGCCTGTATGAATCTCAGCCCCAGCATTTT.

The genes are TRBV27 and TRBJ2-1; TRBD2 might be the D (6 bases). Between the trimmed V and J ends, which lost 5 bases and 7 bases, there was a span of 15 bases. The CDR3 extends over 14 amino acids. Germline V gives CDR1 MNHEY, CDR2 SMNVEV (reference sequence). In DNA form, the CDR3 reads TGTGCCAGCAGTGTCACGGGGGTCGGGAATGAGCAGTTCTTC. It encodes CASSVTGVGNEQFF.

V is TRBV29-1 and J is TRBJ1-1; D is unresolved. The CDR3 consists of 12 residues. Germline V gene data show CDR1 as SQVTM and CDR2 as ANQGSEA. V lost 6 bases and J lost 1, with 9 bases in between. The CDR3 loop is CSVKFRNTEAFF. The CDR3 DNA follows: TGCAGCGTGAAATTTAGGAACACTGAAGCTTTCTTT.

The CDR3 DNA follows: TGTGCCAGCAGCCCCTCCGGGGAAGGGACAGATACGCAGTATTTT. Translating gives CASSPSGEGTDTQYF. The V call is TRBV13, the J call TRBJ2-3; possibly TRBD2 for D (5 bases). This CDR3 region has 15 residues. Germline CDR1 is PRHDT and CDR2 is FYEKMQ (reference sequence). Deletions cut 5 bases from V and 3 bases from J, with 15 bases between.

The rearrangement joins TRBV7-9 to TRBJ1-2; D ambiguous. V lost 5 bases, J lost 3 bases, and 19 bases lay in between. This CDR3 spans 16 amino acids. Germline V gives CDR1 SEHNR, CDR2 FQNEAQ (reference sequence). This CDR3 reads CASSLPTSTDDYGYTF. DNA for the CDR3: TGTGCCAGCAGCCTACCAACATCCACCGACGACTATGGCTACACCTTC.